A selection of T cell receptor beta chains follows, all from one sample in a study of T cells in tumors after PD-1 blockade. Profiling relied on immunoSEQ multiplex PCR, and the TCRdb table lists in-frame clones only, not all of them. Of about 14,000 clones in the sample, about 82% were seen once. The sequencing used PBMCs, collected after anti-PD-1 treatment. These TCRs come from a human donor with basal cell carcinoma. Each CDR3 is given with its conserved first and last residue. The order of the fields is V gene, J gene, CDR3 protein.

TRBV5-1	TRBJ1-1	CASSPVGQGDEAFF
TRBV28	TRBJ1-4	CASGLRGGKLFF
TRBV10-3	TRBJ1-6	CAISERGDNSPLHF
TRBV18	TRBJ1-5	CASSPEQGSNQPQHF
TRBV6-5	TRBJ1-2	CASTPGGIYGYTF
TRBV5-5	TRBJ1-4	CASSLYIFATNEKLFF
TRBV2	TRBJ2-7	CASSEGDRRTYEQYF
TRBV5-1	TRBJ2-7	CASSLDFGFAYEQYF
TRBV2	TRBJ1-5	CASSKGRDSNQPQHF
TRBV27	TRBJ2-4	CASKGDSNIQYF
TRBV5-1	TRBJ1-1	CASSRSLNTEAFF
TRBV12-5	TRBJ1-2	CASGLVPAANYGYTF
TRBV29-1	TRBJ2-4	CSVVSAGGAGQGIQYF
TRBV27	TRBJ2-1	CASRGSGRAVHNEQFF
TRBV28	TRBJ1-5	CASSLPDPGQYYSNQPQHF
TRBV30	TRBJ2-5	CAWSVARGLHETQYF
TRBV4-1	TRBJ2-3	CASSQAWADTQYF
TRBV19	TRBJ1-2	CASTTGYRGYGYTF
TRBV11-3	TRBJ2-1	CASSLASGFNEQFF
TRBV12-5	TRBJ2-7	CASGSKTGFVYEQYF
TRBV29-1	TRBJ1-5	CSVGRGGWDQPQHF
TRBV6-6	TRBJ1-1	CASSYQGANTEAFF
TRBV7-9	TRBJ1-1	CASSLPRRVGAFF
TRBV29-1	TRBJ2-3	CSVEAWDSDTQYF
TRBV5-1	TRBJ2-2	CASSLMGQGNTGELFF
TRBV18	TRBJ1-5	CASSPNTGVQPQHF
TRBV3-1/TRBV3-2	TRBJ2-7	CASSPRPRTSGPYEQYF
TRBV6-1	TRBJ2-3	CASREAGRTDTQYF
TRBV5-1	TRBJ2-2	CASSKRPGQGHTGELFF
TRBV6-5	TRBJ2-5	CASGGGGVGETQYF
TRBV29-1	TRBJ1-5	CSATGGGVNQPQHF
TRBV5-1	TRBJ2-5	CASSLGTSPETQYF
TRBV30	TRBJ2-5	CAWSPGTSGRAETQYF
TRBV28	TRBJ2-3	CASSFSGPGDTQYF
TRBV23-1	TRBJ1-6	CASSHGGLGSPLHF
TRBV6-1	TRBJ1-5	CASSAVGVAANQPQHF
TRBV5-4	TRBJ2-3	CASSLAGSRPSTDTQYF
TRBV7-9	TRBJ2-1	CASSLRVRLAGIYNEQFF
TRBV28	TRBJ2-7	CASTPNPSYEQYF
TRBV9	TRBJ2-3	CASSVGVGPSTDTQYF
TRBV18	TRBJ1-1	CASSPGQNTEAFF
TRBV5-6	TRBJ1-1	CASSLAGALTNTEAFF
TRBV28	TRBJ1-5	CASSFPGGPQHF
TRBV5-1	TRBJ1-3	CASSRDFSSGNTIYF
TRBV5-4	TRBJ1-6	CASSLDGTGNSPLHF
TRBV29-1	TRBJ2-1	CSVEGPSGEQFF
TRBV5-1	TRBJ1-4	CASSLAKGTYGEKLFF
TRBV6-2/TRBV6-3	TRBJ1-3	CASSYGNRVSGNTIYF
TRBV24-1	TRBJ2-1	CATSDSVIQFF
TRBV27	TRBJ2-7	CASSDWDSDYEQYF
TRBV28	TRBJ1-2	CASRLRTATYGYTF
TRBV24-1	TRBJ1-1	CATSASTGVTFF
TRBV18	TRBJ1-4	CASSPASSTEKLFF
TRBV4-2	TRBJ2-7	CASSQKGQIYEQYF